The source of this T cell receptor (beta chain) is a study of T-cell memory formation after mild COVID-19. V was trimmed by 8 bases and J by 1 base, leaving 15 bases between them. CDR3 length: 14 residues. About this clonotype: Its antigen is still unknown.

TCRdb reanalysed the 5' RACE reads using MiXCR and keeps one entry per CDR3 protein. This table has roughly 620,000 distinct CDR3 sequences, about a sixth appearing once. General study results and limits: The CD4+ clones that contracted clustered mainly within CM and EM, and the CD8+ clones concentrated in EMRA. Whether second-wave clones peaking at day 37 were SARS-CoV-2 specific went unconfirmed. Cross-reactive memory appears to have joined, as suggested by some responding clones showing up in pre-infection memory.

The chain combines TRBV12-3 or TRBV12-4 with TRBJ2-7; D remains unclear. The sequenced material came from PBMCs or a T cell subset sorted from them (not recorded which). The sequence was collected from an adult woman who had mild COVID-19 (a few samples of this study predate the infection). Cell type and time point are not known. CDR3 DNA sequence: TGTGCCAGCTTAAATTCTCGGGCTTCCTACGAGCAGTACTTC. This gives the protein CASLNSRASYEQYF.